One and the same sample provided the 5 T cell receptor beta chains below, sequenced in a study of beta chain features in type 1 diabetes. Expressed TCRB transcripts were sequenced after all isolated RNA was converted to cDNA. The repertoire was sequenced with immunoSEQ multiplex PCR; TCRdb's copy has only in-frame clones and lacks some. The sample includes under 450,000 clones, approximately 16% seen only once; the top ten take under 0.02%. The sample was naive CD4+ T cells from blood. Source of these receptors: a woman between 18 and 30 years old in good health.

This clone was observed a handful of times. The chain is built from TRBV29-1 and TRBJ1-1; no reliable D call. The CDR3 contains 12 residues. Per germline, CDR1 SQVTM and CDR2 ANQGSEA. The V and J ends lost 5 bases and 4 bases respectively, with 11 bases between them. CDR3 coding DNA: TGCAGCGTTTGGTCTGGGAGCACTGAAGCTTTCTTT. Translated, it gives CSVWSGSTEAFF.

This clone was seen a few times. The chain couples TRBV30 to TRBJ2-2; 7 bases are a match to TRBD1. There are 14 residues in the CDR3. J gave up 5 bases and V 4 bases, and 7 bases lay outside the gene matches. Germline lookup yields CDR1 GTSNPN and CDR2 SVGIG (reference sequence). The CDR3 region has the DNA TGTGCCTGGAATCTTAACAGGGGAACCGGGGAGCTGTTTTTT. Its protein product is CAWNLNRGTGELFF.

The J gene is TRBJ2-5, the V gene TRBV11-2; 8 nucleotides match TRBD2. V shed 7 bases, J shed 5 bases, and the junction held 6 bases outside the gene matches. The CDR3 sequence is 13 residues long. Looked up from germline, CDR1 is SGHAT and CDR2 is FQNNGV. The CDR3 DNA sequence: TGTGCCAGCACCCGGACTAGCAGGGAGACCCAGTACTTC. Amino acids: CASTRTSRETQYF.

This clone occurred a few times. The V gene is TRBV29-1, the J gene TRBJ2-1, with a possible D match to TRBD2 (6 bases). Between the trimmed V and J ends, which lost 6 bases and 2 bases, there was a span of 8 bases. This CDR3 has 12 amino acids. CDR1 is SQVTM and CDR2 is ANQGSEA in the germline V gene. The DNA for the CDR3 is TGCAGCGTACAGCGGGCCTACAATGAGCAGTTCTTC. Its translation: CSVQRAYNEQFF.

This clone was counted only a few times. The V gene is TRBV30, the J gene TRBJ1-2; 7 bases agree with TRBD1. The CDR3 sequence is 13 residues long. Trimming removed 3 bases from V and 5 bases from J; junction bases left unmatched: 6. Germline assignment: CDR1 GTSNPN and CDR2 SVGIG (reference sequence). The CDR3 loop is CAWSTKGAYGYTF. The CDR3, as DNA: TGTGCCTGGAGCACGAAGGGGGCTTATGGCTACACCTTC. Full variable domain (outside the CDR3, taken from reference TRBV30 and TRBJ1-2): SQTIHQWPATLVQPVGSPLSLECTVEGTSNPNLYWYRQAAGRGLQLLFYSVGIGQISSEVPQNLSASRPQDRQFILSSKKLLLSDSGFYLCAWSTKGAYGYTFGSGTRLTVV.